A single sample is the source of the 27 T cell receptor beta chains below, sequenced in a study of cytomegalovirus exposure and HLA in healthy donors (dated by TCRdb to 2015 to 2018). The library was built by means of the immunoSEQ multiplex PCR assay. The multiplex PCR relied on a mix of 60 forward primers for TCR Vbeta segments and 13 reverse primers for TCR Jbeta segments. TCRdb holds this immuneACCESS table with in-frame rearrangements only. Some clones are missing; in checked studies, unresolved V genes explain under half, and the rest has no known cause. The sample table contains about 180,000 clones; only one count was recorded for roughly four fifths of them. Roughly 1.5% of the sample lies in the top ten. Sequencing input: PBMCs. All receptors come from a man aged 18 to 30 in good health and CMV-seronegative.

The chain employs TRBV7-2 and TRBJ2-4; 11 positions match TRBD2. Germline trimming cut 3 bases from V and 7 bases from J; bases unmatched to any gene: 2. The V gene's germline CDR1 is SGHTA and CDR2 FQGNSA. The CDR3 extends over 14 amino acids. The CDR3 loop reads CASSLGTSGNIQYF. In DNA, the CDR3 is TGTGCCAGCAGCTTGGGGACTAGCGGCAACATTCAGTACTTC.

This clone was picked up one time. The chain combines TRBV6-1 with TRBJ2-7, with D tentatively TRBD2 (5 bases). Looked up from germline, CDR1 is MNHNS and CDR2 is SASEGT. The ends were cut back, 6 bases at V and 4 bases at J, with 10 bases in the middle. This CDR3 comprises 12 residues. This chain's CDR3 is CASSPGYYEQYF. Here the CDR3 DNA reads TGTGCCAGCAGCCCGGGGTATTACGAGCAGTACTTC.

This chain joins TRBV2 and TRBJ2-7; 8 bases fit TRBD2. Germline V gene data show CDR1 as SNHLY and CDR2 as FYNNEI. V lost 6 bases, J lost 0 bases, and 7 bases stayed unmatched. The CDR3 contains 15 residues. The CDR3 DNA sequence: TGTGCCAGCAGAGTTCAGGGACTAGTCTCCTACGAGCAGTACTTC. It translates to CASRVQGLVSYEQYF.

This rearrangement joins TRBV20-1 to TRBJ1-1; D is unresolved. The CDR3 is made up of 11 amino acids. Germline loops: CDR1 DFQATT, CDR2 SNEGSKA (reference sequence). The V end was cut by 3 bases, the J end by 7 bases, with 9 bases between. The DNA of the CDR3 is TGCAGTGCTAGGGCAGCTAGTGAAGCTTTCTTT. Its translation is CSARAASEAFF.

The chain joins TRBV4-1 to TRBJ2-1; TRBD2 matches 14 bases. Germline V CDR1 and CDR2: MGHRA, YSYEKL. The V segment lost 3 bases and the J segment 12 bases; nucleotides outside the gene matches: 4. This CDR3 region has 14 residues. In DNA, the CDR3 is TGCGCCAGCAGCCAGACTAGCGGGGGGGTGGGGCAGTTCTTC. Translating gives CASSQTSGGVGQFF.

This chain joins TRBV18 and TRBJ1-5, with 10 bases aligning to TRBD1. Trimming at V came to 5 bases and at J to 2 bases, leaving 6 bases not matched to a gene. The germline CDR1 and CDR2 sequences are KGHSH and LQKENI. The CDR3 spans 16 residues. The CDR3: CASSAAGTGGNQPQHF. CDR3 sequence (DNA): TGTGCCAGCTCAGCGGCCGGGACAGGGGGCAATCAGCCCCAGCATTTT.

The chain couples TRBV2 to TRBJ2-7, with TRBD1 matching over 8 bases. This CDR3 has 13 amino acids. Losses at the gene ends were 7 bases for V and 3 bases for J; bases not matched to a gene: 5. Per germline, CDR1 SNHLY and CDR2 FYNNEI. DNA of the CDR3: TGTGCCAGCACTCCTGACAGGGGCTACGAGCAGTACTTC. Protein: CASTPDRGYEQYF.

This clone was picked up a small number of times. The rearrangement joins TRBV6-1 to TRBJ2-2, with 7 bases identical to TRBD2. The J segment lost 7 bases and the V segment lost 4 bases, leaving 9 bases of the junction unmatched. Germline V gene sequence: CDR1 MNHNS, CDR2 SASEGT. The CDR3 runs to 15 residues. Written as DNA, the CDR3 is TGTGCCAGCAGTGCGCTAGCGGCGGGGAACGGGGAGCTGTTTTTT. Protein product: CASSALAAGNGELFF.

The chain is built from TRBV6-5 and TRBJ2-2; 9 nucleotides align to TRBD2. With 8 bases clipped from V and 0 bases from J, the junction kept 1 base outside the gene matches. The CDR3 consists of 14 residues. Germline assignment: CDR1 MNHEY and CDR2 SVGAGI. The CDR3 sequence is CASGGGANTGELFF. CDR3 nucleotides: TGTGCCAGCGGCGGGGGGGCGAACACCGGGGAGCTGTTTTTT.

The chain couples TRBV7-8 to TRBJ2-7; no clear D gene. Germline CDR1 reads SGHVS; CDR2 reads FQNEAQ. This CDR3 contains 14 residues. V was cut by 1 base and J by 0 bases, with 7 bases left in between. The chain's CDR3 is CASSLDWSSYEQYF. The CDR3 bases are TGTGCCAGCAGCTTAGACTGGAGCTCCTACGAGCAGTACTTC.

This chain uses TRBV5-6 with TRBJ1-1; TRBD1 agrees at 8 bases. This CDR3 region has 15 residues. Trimming cost V 4 bases and J 3 bases; bases outside gene matches: 8. The germline CDR1 and CDR2 sequences are SGHDT and YYEEEE. In DNA form, the CDR3 reads TGTGCCAGCAGCCCCAGGACAGGGTGGGACACTGAAGCTTTCTTT. Translation: CASSPRTGWDTEAFF. Together with reference TRBV5-6 and TRBJ1-1, the CDR3 gives the full variable domain: DAGVTQSPTHLIKTRGQQVTLRCSPKSGHDTVSWYQQALGQGPQFIFQYYEEEERQRGNFPDRFSGHQFPNYSSELNVNALLLGDSALYLCASSPRTGWDTEAFFGQGTRLTVV.

The table lists this clone with a few counts. The genes are TRBV4-1 and TRBJ1-2; 11 bases match TRBD1. The CDR3 totals 14 residues. The V gene end was trimmed by 4 bases and the J gene end by 7 bases; junction bases not matched to a gene: 5. Germline V lookup: CDR1 MGHRA, CDR2 YSYEKL. The CDR3 DNA follows: TGCGCCAGCAGCCTCGGGACAGGGGGTTTTGGCTACACCTTC. Its translation is CASSLGTGGFGYTF.

The chain joins TRBV28 to TRBJ2-7; possibly TRBD1 for D (5 bases). V was pared by 3 bases and J by 4 bases, with 13 bases between. CDR1 is MDHEN, CDR2 SYDVKM, per germline. This CDR3 contains 14 residues. CDR3 nucleotides: TGTGCCAGCAGTTTCATTCAGGGTGGGTACGAGCAGTACTTC. Translating it yields CASSFIQGGYEQYF.

The rearrangement links TRBV5-1 to TRBJ1-2; D gene ambiguous. The CDR3 consists of 13 residues. Per germline, CDR1 SGHRS and CDR2 YFSETQ. Trimming removed 1 base from V and 8 bases from J, with 12 bases in between. Written as DNA, the CDR3 is TGCGCCAGCAGCTTGATGGATACGGGAGGCTACACCTTC. Amino acids: CASSLMDTGGYTF.

This clone was observed a few times. V usage is TRBV7-9 and J usage is TRBJ2-5; a weak D match, TRBD1 (6 bases). The germline V gene encodes CDR1 SEHNR and CDR2 FQNEAQ (reference sequence). There are 16 residues in the CDR3. V was trimmed by 5 bases and J by 3 bases, leaving 19 bases between them. The CDR3 nucleotides are TGTGCCAGCAGCCTCAAACCCGGGACACACAAAGAGACCCAGTACTTC. Protein sequence: CASSLKPGTHKETQYF.

This clone came up once. As DNA, the CDR3 is TGTGCCAGCAGTTTAGAAATGAGGGACAGCACTGAAGCTTTCTTT. It yields the protein CASSLEMRDSTEAFF. The chain uses TRBV28 and TRBJ1-1, with 7 bases identical to TRBD1. Germline-derived CDR1 and CDR2 are MDHEN and SYDVKM. J lost 4 bases, V lost 2 bases, and 7 bases had no gene match. The CDR3 totals 15 residues.

The chain links TRBV6-1 to TRBJ2-7; TRBD1 might be the D (6 bases). This CDR3 spans 12 amino acids. CDR1 and CDR2 from the germline V gene are MNHNS and SASEGT. Trimming shortened V by 10 bases and J by 0 bases, and 10 bases separated the two germline ends. The DNA of the CDR3 is TGTGCCACCCGGGACAACTCCTACGAGCAGTACTTC. It specifies CATRDNSYEQYF.

V and J are TRBV7-9 and TRBJ2-2; D is unclear. This CDR3 contains 16 residues. With 0 bases removed from V and 1 base from J, the gap between germline ends came to 9 bases. Germline CDR1 is SEHNR and CDR2 is FQNEAQ (reference sequence). In DNA, the CDR3 is TGTGCCAGCAGCTTAGCCTTACGCAGGAACACCGGGGAGCTGTTTTTT. Encoded protein: CASSLALRRNTGELFF. The whole variable domain, remainder taken from reference TRBV7-9 and TRBJ2-2, is DTGVSQNPRHKITKRGQNVTFRCDPISEHNRLYWYRQTLGQGPEFLTYFQNEAQLEKSRLLSDRFSAERPKGSFSTLEIQRTEQGDSAMYLCASSLALRRNTGELFFGEGSRLTVL.

The chain joins TRBV4-1 to TRBJ2-4, with a weak D call TRBD2 (5 bases). Trimming cost V 4 bases and J 2 bases, with 18 bases left between them. Germline CDR1 is MGHRA and CDR2 is YSYEKL. The CDR3 totals 17 residues. The CDR3 sequence is CASSRGFVRGTKNIQYF. In DNA form, the CDR3 reads TGCGCCAGCAGCCGAGGGTTCGTACGGGGAACCAAAAACATTCAGTACTTC.

The chain employs TRBV6-6 and TRBJ1-2; D ambiguous. Germline values: CDR1 MNHNY, CDR2 SVGAGI (reference sequence). The CDR3 spans 14 residues. Trimming removed 0 bases at V and 2 bases at J, with 7 bases between. The CDR3 coding sequence is TGTGCCAGCAGTTACTCGGGCAGGAACTATGGCTACACCTTC. Translation: CASSYSGRNYGYTF.

There are a few counts of this clone. The chain is built from TRBV6-6 and TRBJ2-2; 8 bases map to TRBD2. The germline CDR1 and CDR2 sequences are MNHNY and SVGAGI (reference sequence). After removal of 8 bases from V and 5 bases from J, the junction contained 13 bases not matched to a gene. CDR3 length equals 16 residues. CDR3 residues: CASCLLTSGQTGELFF. The CDR3 nucleotides are TGTGCCAGCTGCCTCCTAACTAGCGGACAAACCGGGGAGCTGTTTTTT.

This chain uses TRBV19 with TRBJ2-7; D might be TRBD2 (7 bases). This CDR3 is 13 amino acids long. V was pared by 5 bases and J by 2 bases, with 10 bases between. Germline lookup yields CDR1 LNHDA and CDR2 SQIVND (reference sequence). The CDR3 DNA sequence: TGTGCCAGTAGTCCCGGGGGGCCCTACGAGCAGTACTTC. Amino acid sequence: CASSPGGPYEQYF.

V is TRBV19 and J is TRBJ2-1; 8 positions agree with TRBD2. The CDR3 extends over 14 amino acids. Germline V lookup: CDR1 LNHDA, CDR2 SQIVND (reference sequence). V gave up 0 bases and J gave up 9 bases; unmatched junction bases: 4. The CDR3 spells CASSIESGSAEQFF. CDR3 in DNA: TGTGCCAGTAGTATAGAAAGCGGGAGCGCTGAGCAGTTCTTC.

This clone was counted a few times. V is TRBV11-3 and J is TRBJ2-1, with TRBD1 matching 7 bases. From germline, CDR1 is SGHNT and CDR2 YENEEA. CDR3 length: 18 residues. V was pared by 0 bases and J by 6 bases, with 14 bases of the junction left unmatched. For the CDR3, the DNA is TGTGCCAGCAGCTTAGAGCTAGGGGGCGCATTCAGAACCAATGAGCAGTTCTTC. This gives the protein CASSLELGGAFRTNEQFF.

The V gene is TRBV4-2, the J gene TRBJ1-2; D uncertain. Trimming took off 2 bases at V and 5 bases at J, with 24 bases between the two ends. CDR1 is LGHNA, CDR2 YNFKEQ, per germline. The CDR3 contains 18 residues. CDR3 coding DNA: TGTGCCAGCAGCCAATTCGTACAGCCTTACGACCCGGTATATGGCTACACCTTC. Encoded protein: CASSQFVQPYDPVYGYTF.

CDR3 sequence (DNA): TGTGCCAGCAGTTCCCTCCGGGGAGTCACTGGCTACACCTTC. Its protein is CASSSLRGVTGYTF. V gene TRBV27 combines with J gene TRBJ1-2, with D unclear. The CDR3 spans 14 residues. Trimming pared 4 bases from V and 7 bases from J, leaving 16 bases between. Per germline, CDR1 MNHEY and CDR2 SMNVEV (reference sequence).

This clone was seen once. The chain carries TRBV6-1 and TRBJ2-7, with D uncertain. This CDR3 has 14 residues. Germline-derived CDR1 and CDR2 are MNHNS and SASEGT. V lost 4 bases and J 3 bases, leaving 13 bases between the germline ends. The CDR3: CASSVDPVVYEQYF. The DNA of the CDR3 is TGTGCCAGCAGTGTTGATCCGGTCGTCTACGAGCAGTACTTC.